The source of this T cell receptor (beta chain) is a study of cytomegalovirus exposure and HLA in healthy donors. Regarding the study as a whole: In vitro, a few CMV-associated chains proved specific for CMV antigens. Later analysis demonstrated an association between a missense DCLRE1C variant and TCR beta V- and J-gene trimming. Associated with cytomegalovirus, according to the listing, were 170 or so TCR beta chains.

Note on this clone: The antigen remains undetermined.

CDR1 LNHNV and CDR2 YYDKDF come from the germline V gene (reference sequence). The ends lost 9 bases at V and 3 bases at J; junction bases unmatched: 12. The CDR3 covers 16 residues. Researchers ran the PCR with 60 Vbeta and 13 Jbeta primers. The table came from immunoSEQ multiplex PCR; TCRdb's copy has only in-frame clones and leaves some out. Of tens of thousands of clones listed, approximately 76% were seen once; the top ten hold 5.4%. The TCR was taken from a man between 50 and 59 years old in good health and CMV-seronegative. The chain is built from TRBV15 and TRBJ2-2, with TRBD1 matching over 8 bases. Sequenced: PBMCs. CDR3 loop: CATRDARGLDTGELFF. CDR3 coding DNA: TGTGCCACGCGCGACGCCAGGGGGCTGGACACCGGGGAGCTGTTTTTT.